This entry features one T cell receptor (beta chain) sequence. This sample was included in a study of T cell changes during pregnancy in multiple sclerosis. Clones were read by immunoSEQ multiplex PCR, and TCRdb kept only the in-frame ones, dropping some. The data contain under 65,000 clones, about 88% of them seen just once; the ten biggest clones take up approximately 3%. V was cut by 4 bases and J by 6 bases, with 18 bases left in between. This CDR3 has 15 residues. CDR1 is MDHEN, CDR2 SYDVKM, per germline. The chain recombines TRBV28 with TRBJ1-2; D not resolved. The source was peripheral blood, collected in the first trimester of pregnancy. The sequence derives from a female donor in good health, enrolled as a control in a pregnancy study. In nucleotides, the CDR3 is TGTGCCAGCAGTTGGGAGGGCGGAAGAAGAAATGGCTACACCTTC. This encodes CASSWEGGRRNGYTF.